This TCR beta chain was observed in a study of blood T cell repertoires in COVID-19. V was pared by 6 bases and J by 3 bases, with 6 bases between. Germline CDR1 is MNHEY and CDR2 is SVGAGI. The length of the CDR3 is 11 residues. Assay used: immunoSEQ multiplex PCR; TCRdb lists only in-frame clones, some missing. The profile shows about 15,000 clones, 80% to 90% of them singletons. This clone was detected a few times. Material: peripheral blood. This sequence was found in a human donor in a cohort sampled during active COVID-19. The V and J genes are TRBV6-5 and TRBJ2-7; D not certain. CDR3 region: CASSVSYEQYF. DNA of the CDR3: TGTGCCAGCAGCGTCAGCTACGAGCAGTACTTC.